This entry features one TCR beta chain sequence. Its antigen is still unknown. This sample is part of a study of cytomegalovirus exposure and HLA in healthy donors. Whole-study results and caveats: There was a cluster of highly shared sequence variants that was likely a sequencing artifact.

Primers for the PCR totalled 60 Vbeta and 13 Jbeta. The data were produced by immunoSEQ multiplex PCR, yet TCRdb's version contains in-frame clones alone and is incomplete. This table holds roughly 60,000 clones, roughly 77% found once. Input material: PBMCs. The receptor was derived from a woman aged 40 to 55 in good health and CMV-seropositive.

The CDR3 loop reads CASSPGQVNTEAFF. In DNA, the CDR3 is TGTGCCAGTAGTCCTGGACAAGTTAACACTGAAGCTTTCTTT. The chain uses TRBV19 and TRBJ1-1; D is perhaps TRBD1 (5 bases). The CDR3 spans 14 residues. The V end was cut by 5 bases, the J end by 2 bases, with 12 bases between. The V gene's germline CDR1 is LNHDA and CDR2 SQIVND (reference sequence).